A single sample gave rise to the 22 T cell receptor beta chains below, sequenced in a study of T cell responses to AZD1222 COVID-19 vaccine. Method: immunoSEQ multiplex PCR; TCRdb's copy keeps in-frame clones and lacks some. The sample consists of about 150,000 clones, about 90% of them appearing once. The material sequenced was peripheral blood, taken 28 days after the second AZD1222 dose. The source is an adult who received the AZD1222 COVID-19 vaccine.

The rearrangement joins TRBV18 to TRBJ1-2; D is possibly TRBD1 (5 bases). V was clipped by 3 bases and J by 3 bases, with 11 bases between them. Germline V CDR1 and CDR2: KGHSH, LQKENI. The CDR3 has 14 amino acids. CDR3 DNA: TGTGCCAGCTCACCCTCAGGGAAGGACTATGGCTACACCTTC. Its protein is CASSPSGKDYGYTF.

The V call is TRBV28, the J call TRBJ1-5, with D tentatively TRBD1 (5 bases). The CDR3 runs 15 residues. The germline V and J ends were trimmed by 3 bases and 6 bases, with 15 bases remaining between them. Germline CDR1 MDHEN, CDR2 SYDVKM. CDR3 DNA sequence: TGTGCCAGCAGTTTCCCAGGGACGAGGGGTCAGCCCCAGCATTTT. Amino acid sequence: CASSFPGTRGQPQHF.

The rearrangement uses TRBV5-1 and TRBJ1-1; 10 bases match TRBD1. There are 13 residues in the CDR3. Germline V CDR1 and CDR2: SGHRS, YFSETQ. J was trimmed by 7 bases and V by 8 bases; bases with no gene match: 8. The CDR3 nucleotides read TGCGCCAGTCGACAGGGGGCGGCTAATGAAGCTTTCTTT. Amino acid sequence: CASRQGAANEAFF.

The rearrangement uses TRBV4-3 and TRBJ2-2; tentative D call: TRBD1 (6 bases). Germline V gene data show CDR1 as LGHNA and CDR2 as YSLEER. The CDR3 runs to 17 residues. The V and J ends lost 1 base and 1 base respectively, with 13 bases between them. CDR3 DNA sequence: TGCGCCAGCAGCCAAGGAAGTTGGGGGCGGAACACCGGGGAGCTGTTTTTT. Residues: CASSQGSWGRNTGELFF.

The V gene is TRBV7-2, the J gene TRBJ2-4; the D is unclear. V was pared by 5 bases and J by 9 bases, with 14 bases between. Per the germline V gene, CDR1 is SGHTA and CDR2 is FQGNSA. The CDR3 contains 13 residues. CDR3 region: CASSPNFQSIQYF. For the CDR3, the DNA is TGTGCCAGCAGCCCTAATTTCCAAAGCATTCAGTACTTC.

V gene TRBV28 combines with J gene TRBJ2-3; 9 nucleotides match TRBD2. The V segment lost 6 bases and the J segment 5 bases; nucleotides outside the gene matches: 6. This CDR3 has 14 residues. Germline values: CDR1 MDHEN, CDR2 SYDVKM. The CDR3, as DNA: TGTGCCAGCAGGCGGGAGGGCCCTGGAGATACGCAGTATTTT. Its translation is CASRREGPGDTQYF.

The chain is built from TRBV28 and TRBJ1-1, with 7 bases identical to TRBD1. CDR1 is MDHEN, CDR2 SYDVKM, per germline. This CDR3 contains 14 residues. V was pared by 7 bases and J by 7 bases, with 12 bases of the junction left unmatched. CDR3 sequence reads: CASNSQGGAIEAFF. CDR3 sequence (DNA): TGTGCCAGCAATTCCCAGGGGGGAGCAATTGAAGCTTTCTTT.

The J gene is TRBJ2-7, the V gene TRBV2, with D possibly TRBD2 on 7 matching bases. V lost 4 bases and J lost 6, with 16 bases in between. Germline-derived CDR1 and CDR2 are SNHLY and FYNNEI. The CDR3 covers 14 residues. As DNA, the CDR3 is TGTGCCAGCAGTGTGCAGGGGCCGGGAGGCGAGCAGTACTTC. Translation gives CASSVQGPGGEQYF.

The rearrangement joins TRBV7-2 to TRBJ2-1; no clear D. Germline CDR1 is SGHTA and CDR2 is FQGNSA. Between the trimmed V and J ends, which lost 0 bases and 0 bases, there was a span of 9 bases. The CDR3 is made up of 16 amino acids. The CDR3, as DNA: TGTGCCAGCAGCTTAGCGGCTCTCAGCTCCTACAATGAGCAGTTCTTC. This encodes CASSLAALSSYNEQFF. Variable domain in full (rest from reference TRBV7-2 and TRBJ2-1): GAGVSQSPSNKVTEKGKDVELRCDPISGHTALYWYRQSLGQGLEFLIYFQGNSAPDKSGLPSDRFSAERTGGSVSTLTIQRTQQEDSAVYLCASSLAALSSYNEQFFGPGTRLTVL.

V usage is TRBV18 and J usage is TRBJ2-2, with a tentative D call TRBD1 (5 bases). Germline lookup yields CDR1 KGHSH and CDR2 LQKENI. The length of the CDR3 is 19 residues. Trimming took 1 base from V and 1 from J, leaving 19 bases between them. The CDR3: CASSPRQKSPLLNTGELFF. In DNA form, the CDR3 reads TGTGCCAGCTCACCACGACAGAAATCACCCCTACTGAACACCGGGGAGCTGTTTTTT.

Only one count was recorded for this clone. The rearrangement links TRBV7-9 to TRBJ1-5, with a tentative D call TRBD1 (5 bases). CDR1 is SEHNR, CDR2 FQNEAQ, per germline (reference sequence). The CDR3 runs to 15 residues. With 1 base removed from V and 5 bases from J, the gap between germline ends came to 12 bases. CDR3 sequence (DNA): TGTGCCAGCAGCTTAGGGACATCACACTATCAGCCCCAGCATTTT. Its translation: CASSLGTSHYQPQHF.

The chain uses TRBV4-1 and TRBJ2-3; D gene unclear. The CDR3 is 15 residues long. Germline-derived CDR1 and CDR2 are MGHRA and YSYEKL. V was shortened by 3 bases and J by 2 bases, with 12 bases between the two germline ends. The CDR3: CASSQGWLNTDTQYF. In nucleotides, the CDR3 is TGCGCCAGCAGCCAGGGATGGCTAAACACAGATACGCAGTATTTT.

The chain recombines TRBV10-3 with TRBJ1-1; D is uncertain. CDR3 length: 14 residues. With 6 bases removed from V and 2 bases from J, the gap between germline ends came to 13 bases. Germline V lookup: CDR1 ENHRY, CDR2 SYGVKD. CDR3 nucleotide sequence: TGTGCCATCAGGAATACAGAAATTAACACTGAAGCTTTCTTT. It yields the protein CAIRNTEINTEAFF.

The chain has TRBV12-3 or TRBV12-4 and TRBJ1-1; perhaps TRBD1 as D (5 bases). The V end was cut by 6 bases, the J end by 9 bases, with 11 bases between. The CDR3 length is 11 residues. This chain's CDR3 is CASSTSGKAFF. The CDR3 coding sequence is TGTGCCAGCAGCACCTCAGGGAAAGCTTTCTTT.

The chain has TRBV27 and TRBJ1-5; a weak D match, TRBD1 (6 bases). There are 15 residues in the CDR3. Germline V CDR1 and CDR2: MNHEY, SMNVEV (reference sequence). Trimming removed 3 bases at V and 1 base at J, with 10 bases between. The CDR3 region is CASSFSQGSNQPQHF. CDR3 nucleotides: TGTGCCAGCAGTTTCTCCCAGGGGAGCAATCAGCCCCAGCATTTT.

This chain joins TRBV18 and TRBJ1-2; D unclear. CDR3 length: 15 amino acids. CDR1 is KGHSH and CDR2 is LQKENI in the germline V gene. The germline V and J ends were trimmed by 0 bases and 1 base, with 9 bases remaining between them. The DNA of the CDR3 is TGTGCCAGCTCACCACCCGGGAGGGATAACTATGGCTACACCTTC. This gives the protein CASSPPGRDNYGYTF.

This rearrangement joins TRBV2 to TRBJ2-5, with 8 bases that match TRBD1. This CDR3 has 14 residues. J gave up 7 bases and V 3 bases, and 7 bases lay outside the gene matches. CDR1 is SNHLY and CDR2 is FYNNEI in the germline V gene. This CDR3 is CASSDRGRAATQYF. CDR3 sequence (DNA): TGTGCCAGCAGTGACAGGGGGCGCGCGGCGACCCAGTACTTC.

The rearrangement joins TRBV19 to TRBJ1-4; 8 nucleotides match TRBD1. The V and J ends lost 5 bases and 7 bases, in that order; junction bases with no gene match: 6. The germline V gene has CDR1 LNHDA and CDR2 SQIVND (reference sequence). The CDR3 has 14 residues. As DNA, the CDR3 is TGTGCCAGTAGTGATGACAGGGGTGGTGAAAAACTGTTTTTT. Amino acid sequence: CASSDDRGGEKLFF.

The chain combines TRBV6-5 with TRBJ1-2; D not resolved. Per the germline V gene, CDR1 is MNHEY and CDR2 is SVGAGI. This CDR3 is built from 13 residues. V dropped 0 bases and J dropped 4 bases, with 6 bases sitting between them. This CDR3 reads CASSYSGTYGYTF. The CDR3 nucleotides are TGTGCCAGCAGTTACTCAGGCACCTATGGCTACACCTTC.

This clone has just one count. This sequence joins TRBV27 and TRBJ1-1; D gene unclear. This CDR3 has 16 residues. The germline V gene has CDR1 MNHEY and CDR2 SMNVEV (reference sequence). Trimming took 1 base from V and 1 from J, leaving 13 bases between them. CDR3 sequence: CASSLFGRGANTEAFF. CDR3 DNA: TGTGCCAGCAGTTTATTTGGTCGAGGCGCGAACACTGAAGCTTTCTTT.

The chain has TRBV18 and TRBJ1-6; D is undetermined. V was trimmed by 3 bases and J by 0 bases, leaving 18 bases between them. The CDR3 is 19 amino acids. The V gene's germline CDR1 is KGHSH and CDR2 LQKENI. The CDR3 here is CASSPIDFFRGSYNSPLHF. CDR3 in DNA: TGTGCCAGCTCACCGATCGACTTCTTTCGGGGCTCCTATAATTCACCCCTCCACTTT.

The V gene is TRBV10-2, the J gene TRBJ2-5; 10 nucleotides align to TRBD2. CDR3 size: 15 residues. With V trimmed by 5 bases and J by 7 bases, 10 bases remained unmatched. Germline values: CDR1 WSHSY, CDR2 SAAADI. CDR3 loop: CASSKGLAGARTQYF. As DNA, the CDR3 is TGCGCCAGCAGTAAGGGTCTAGCGGGAGCTCGGACCCAGTACTTC.